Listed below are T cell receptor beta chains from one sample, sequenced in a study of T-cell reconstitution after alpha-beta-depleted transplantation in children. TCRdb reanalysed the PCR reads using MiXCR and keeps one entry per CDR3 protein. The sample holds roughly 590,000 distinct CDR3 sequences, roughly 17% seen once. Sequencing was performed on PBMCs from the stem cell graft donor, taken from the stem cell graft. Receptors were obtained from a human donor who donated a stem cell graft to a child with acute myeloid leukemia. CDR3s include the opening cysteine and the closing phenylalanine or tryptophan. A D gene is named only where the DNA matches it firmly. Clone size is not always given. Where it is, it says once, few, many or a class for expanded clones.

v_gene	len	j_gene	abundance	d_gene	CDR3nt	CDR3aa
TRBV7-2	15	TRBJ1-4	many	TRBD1	TGTGCCAGCAGCTTAAGCGGCGGACAGGCGGAAAAACTGTTTTTT	CASSLSGGQAEKLFF
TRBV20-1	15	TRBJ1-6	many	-	TGCAGTGCTAGAGATATCCGGGGGGTTAATTCACCCCTCCACTTT	CSARDIRGVNSPLHF
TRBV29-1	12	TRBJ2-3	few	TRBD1	TGCAGCGTTGCTACAGGGGTGGATACGCAGTATTTT	CSVATGVDTQYF
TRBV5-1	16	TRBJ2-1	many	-	TGCGCCAGCAGCCCCGGACGGGGAGGAAGTAGCAATGAGCAGTTCTTC	CASSPGRGGSSNEQFF
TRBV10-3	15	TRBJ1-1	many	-	TGTGCCATCAGTGAATGGAGTGGACAGAACACTGAAGCTTTCTTT	CAISEWSGQNTEAFF
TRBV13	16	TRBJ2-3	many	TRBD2	TGTGCCAGCAGCCATTCAGGGACTAGCGGGGGAGATACGCAGTATTTT	CASSHSGTSGGDTQYF
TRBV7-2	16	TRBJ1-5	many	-	TGTGCCAGCAGCTTAGAGGGGACTTGGACGGTTCAGCCCCAGCATTTT	CASSLEGTWTVQPQHF
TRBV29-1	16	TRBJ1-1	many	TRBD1	TGCAGCGCCGGGACAGGGGGCGGGTACCTGAACACTGAAGCTTTCTTT	CSAGTGGGYLNTEAFF
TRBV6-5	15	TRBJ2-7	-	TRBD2	TGTGCCAGCAGTACCCTGGGACTAGCGGGTTACGAGCAGTACTTC	CASSTLGLAGYEQYF
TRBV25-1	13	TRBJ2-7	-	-	TGTGCCAGCAGTTGGTCACCAGGGTACGAGCAGTACTTC	CASSWSPGYEQYF
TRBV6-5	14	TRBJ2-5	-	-	TGTGCCAGCAGTTACTCAGGGCAGGACGGACTTCGGTACTTC	CASSYSGQDGLRYF
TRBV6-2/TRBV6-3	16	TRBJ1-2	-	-	TGTGCCAGCACCTACAGGGATCTCCAGGGAAGCTATGGCTACACCTTC	CASTYRDLQGSYGYTF
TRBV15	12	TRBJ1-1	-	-	TGTGCCACCAGCAGAGATTTCACTGAAGCTTTCTTT	CATSRDFTEAFF
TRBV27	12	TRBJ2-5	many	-	TGTGCCAGCAGTTTCGAGGGAGAGACCCAGTACTTC	CASSFEGETQYF
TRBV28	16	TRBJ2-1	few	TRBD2	TGTGCCCTGACCGGGAGGCTAGGAAGGAAGGGCAATGAGCAGTTCTTC	CALTGRLGRKGNEQFF
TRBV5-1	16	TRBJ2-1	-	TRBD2	TGCGCCAGCAGCTCCTTGGCGGGGGGGTCTGGGAATGAGCAGTTCTTC	CASSSLAGGSGNEQFF
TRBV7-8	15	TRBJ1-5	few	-	TGTGCCAGCACCCCCAGCTTGGATAGCAATCAGCCCCAGCATTTT	CASTPSLDSNQPQHF
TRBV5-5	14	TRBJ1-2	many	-	TGTGCCAGCAGTCTGGGGGGGACGGTCTATGGCTACACCTTC	CASSLGGTVYGYTF
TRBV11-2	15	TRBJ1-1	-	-	TGTGCCAGCAGCGCACTAACAGGGTCGAACACTGAAGCTTTCTTT	CASSALTGSNTEAFF
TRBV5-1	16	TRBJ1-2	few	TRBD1	TGCGCCAGCAGCTTGGGGCAGGGGGAGCTCGGCTATGGCTACACCTTT	CASSLGQGELGYGYTF
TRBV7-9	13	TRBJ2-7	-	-	TGTGCCAGCAGTTTCCCCAGGGGAAACGAGCAGTACTTC	CASSFPRGNEQYF
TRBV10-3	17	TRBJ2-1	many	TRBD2	TGTGCCATCAGTGGACTAGATTTAGCGGGGGCCTACAATGAGCAGTTCTTC	CAISGLDLAGAYNEQFF
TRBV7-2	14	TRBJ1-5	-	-	TGTGCCAGCAGTCGGGCCCAGGGGAATCAGCCCCAGCATTTT	CASSRAQGNQPQHF
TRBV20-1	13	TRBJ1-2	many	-	TGCAGTGCTTCGGTCGGGACCTCCTATGGCTACACCTTC	CSASVGTSYGYTF
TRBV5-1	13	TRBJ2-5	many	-	TGTGCCAGCAGTTTGGGAGGCCAAGAGACCCAGTACTTC	CASSLGGQETQYF
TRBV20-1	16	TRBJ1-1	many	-	TGCAGTGCCCGGTCGTATGGAATACAGCAGAACACTGAAGCTTTCTTT	CSARSYGIQQNTEAFF
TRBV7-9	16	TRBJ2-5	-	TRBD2	TGTGCCAGCAGCTCCAGGCCGGGGGGGGTCCAAGAGACCCAGTACTTC	CASSSRPGGVQETQYF
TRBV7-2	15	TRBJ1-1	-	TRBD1	TGTGCCAGCAGCTACTCACGGGACAGGAACACTGAAGCTTTCTTT	CASSYSRDRNTEAFF
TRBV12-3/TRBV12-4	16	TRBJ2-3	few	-	TGTGCCAGCAGTAGGGGTGGGCAGACTAGCACAGATACGCAGTATTTT	CASSRGGQTSTDTQYF
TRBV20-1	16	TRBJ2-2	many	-	TGCAGTGCTAGCTCGTGGGGGGGCCGTAACACCGGGGAGCTGTTTTTT	CSASSWGGRNTGELFF
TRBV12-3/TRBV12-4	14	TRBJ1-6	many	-	TGTGCCAGCAGTTCTACAGGGCATAATTCACCCCTCCACTTT	CASSSTGHNSPLHF
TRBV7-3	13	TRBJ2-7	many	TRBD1	TGTGCCAGCAGTCGGGACAGGGGATACGAGCAGTACTTC	CASSRDRGYEQYF
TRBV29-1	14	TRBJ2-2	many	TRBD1	TGCAGCGTGAAAGGACAGGGTGACACCGGGGAGCTGTTTTTT	CSVKGQGDTGELFF
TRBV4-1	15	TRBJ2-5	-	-	TGCGCCAGCAGCCAAGAGACGGGGTACGGGGGGACCCAGTACTTC	CASSQETGYGGTQYF
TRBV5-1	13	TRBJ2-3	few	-	TGCGCCAGCAGCGTTCAATCCGGGGATACGCAGTATTTT	CASSVQSGDTQYF
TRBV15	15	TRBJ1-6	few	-	TGTGCCACCAGCAGTAGTGACAGTACAAATTCACCCCTCCACTTT	CATSSSDSTNSPLHF
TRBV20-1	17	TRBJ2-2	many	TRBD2	TGCAGTGCTAGAGGGCTAGCGGGGAGTTCGAACACCGGGGAGCTGTTTTTT	CSARGLAGSSNTGELFF
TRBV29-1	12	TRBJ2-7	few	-	TGCAGCGTTTTCACAGGTGGATACGAGCAGTACTTC	CSVFTGGYEQYF
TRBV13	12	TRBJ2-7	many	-	TGTGCCAGCAGCCTGAGGAGGGACGAGCAGTACTTC	CASSLRRDEQYF
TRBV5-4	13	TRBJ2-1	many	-	TGTGCCAGCAGCTTCACAGGGTATGGTGAGCAGTTCTTC	CASSFTGYGEQFF
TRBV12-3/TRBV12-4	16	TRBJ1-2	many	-	TGTGCCAGCAGTTTCGGGACGTGGCAGGATCGCTATGGCTACACCTTC	CASSFGTWQDRYGYTF
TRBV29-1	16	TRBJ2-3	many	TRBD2	TGCAGCGTTGAAGATTGGGCCACGGGGAGGGCAGATACGCAGTATTTT	CSVEDWATGRADTQYF
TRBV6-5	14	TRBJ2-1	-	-	TGTGCCAGCAGTTACTCTGCCCGATCCAATGAGCAGTTCTTC	CASSYSARSNEQFF
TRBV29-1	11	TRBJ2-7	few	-	TGCAGCGTTTTGGTGCTTTACGAGCAGTACTTC	CSVLVLYEQYF
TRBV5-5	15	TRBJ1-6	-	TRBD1	TGTGCCAGCAGCTTCTCCGGGACAGGGGTTGAACCCCTCCACTTT	CASSFSGTGVEPLHF
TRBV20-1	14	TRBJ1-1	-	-	TGCAGTGCGCCGGCTATTGGGCTGGTGACTGAAGCTTTCTTT	CSAPAIGLVTEAFF
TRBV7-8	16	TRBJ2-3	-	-	TGTGCCAGCCGCAGGGCCCGAACTACCAGCACAGATACGCAGTATTTT	CASRRARTTSTDTQYF
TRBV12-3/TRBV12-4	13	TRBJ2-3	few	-	TGTGCCAGCAGTTCCGACTACACAGATACGCAGTATTTT	CASSSDYTDTQYF